The 14 T cell receptor beta chains below were found in one sample sequenced in a study of blood T cell repertoires in COVID-19. Libraries were prepared by immunoSEQ multiplex PCR; TCRdb keeps only in-frame clonotypes and omits some of them. The table records about 210,000 clones, roughly 82% of them present only once. Sequenced sample: peripheral blood. Receptors originate from a woman aged 40-49 years with acute or convalescent COVID-19.

This clone was counted only a few times. The DNA of the CDR3 is TGTGCCAGCAGTGAATGGGGCCTCCGCGAGCAGTACTTC. It specifies CASSEWGLREQYF. V usage is TRBV25-1 and J usage is TRBJ2-7; TRBD1 might be the D (5 bases). The V gene lost 1 base and the J gene lost 6 bases, with 10 bases spanning the gap. Germline lookup yields CDR1 MGHDK and CDR2 SYGVNS. The CDR3 covers 13 residues.

The gene calls are TRBV30 and TRBJ2-7, with 8 bases that match TRBD2. Germline V lookup: CDR1 GTSNPN, CDR2 SVGIG (reference sequence). Trimming took 2 bases from V and 8 from J; bases not matched to a gene: 5. The CDR3 loop spans 12 amino acids. The CDR3 coding sequence is TGTGCCTGGAGTATGACGGGGGGGCAGCAGTACTTC. This encodes CAWSMTGGQQYF.

The V gene is TRBV7-2, the J gene TRBJ2-7, with 7 positions matching TRBD2. CDR3 size: 13 residues. Trimming took 3 bases from V and 4 from J; bases not matched to a gene: 3. In germline, CDR1 is SGHTA, CDR2 FQGNSA. The CDR3 is CASSFWGGYEQYF. DNA of the CDR3: TGTGCCAGCAGCTTCTGGGGGGGATACGAGCAGTACTTC.

The chain uses TRBV6-5 and TRBJ1-2, with 7 bases lining up with TRBD1. CDR1 and CDR2 from the germline V gene are MNHEY and SVGAGI. The CDR3 spans 14 residues. V dropped 4 bases and J dropped 4; count of bases not matched to a gene: 6. CDR3 DNA: TGTGCCAGCAGTTTACAGGGGACCGCCTATGGCTACACCTTC. The encoded protein is CASSLQGTAYGYTF.

The chain uses TRBV24-1 and TRBJ1-1, with D uncertain. Germline values: CDR1 KGHDR, CDR2 SFDVKD. Trimming removed 4 bases at V and 5 bases at J, with 10 bases between. The CDR3 has 13 residues. The CDR3 sequence is CATSEVGGTEAFF. Written as DNA, the CDR3 is TGTGCCACCAGTGAGGTAGGCGGAACTGAAGCTTTCTTT.

The table lists this clone with a count of one. The rearrangement joins TRBV4-3 to TRBJ2-2; 12 bases agree with TRBD2. The germline CDR1 and CDR2 sequences are LGHNA and YSLEER. With 0 bases clipped from V and 7 bases from J, the junction kept 9 bases outside the gene matches. This CDR3 comprises 18 residues. The CDR3 nucleotides are TGCGCCAGCAGCCAAGATTCCCTAGCGGGAGGGCTCAACGGGGAGCTGTTTTTT. As protein: CASSQDSLAGGLNGELFF.

This clone was seen a handful of times. The gene calls are TRBV9 and TRBJ1-1; the D gene is possibly TRBD1 (6 bases). The germline V gene encodes CDR1 SGDLS and CDR2 YYNGEE. CDR3 length: 14 residues. The V end was cut by 0 bases, the J end by 6 bases, with 12 bases between. The CDR3: CASSVATWGPEAFF. The CDR3 nucleotides are TGTGCCAGCAGCGTAGCTACGTGGGGGCCTGAAGCTTTCTTT.

V gene TRBV7-6 combines with J gene TRBJ2-3, with D possibly being TRBD2 (6 bases). CDR3 length equals 17 residues. The germline V gene has CDR1 SGHVS and CDR2 FNYEAQ. V lost 5 bases and J 2 bases, leaving 20 bases between the germline ends. The CDR3 region has the DNA TGTGCCAGCAGCCGTTTAAGGACTACCCTTGCCACAGATACGCAGTATTTT. It codes for CASSRLRTTLATDTQYF.

A few counts support this clone. The V gene is TRBV14, the J gene TRBJ1-1; a weak D match, TRBD1 (5 bases). The CDR3 is 15 residues long. V lost 4 bases and J lost 1, with 13 bases in between. Per germline, CDR1 SGHDN and CDR2 FVKESK. The CDR3 DNA follows: TGTGCCAGCAGCCCCCTGGTGGGGCGGAACACTGAAGCTTTCTTT. Translating gives CASSPLVGRNTEAFF.

This clone turned up a few times. The V and J genes are TRBV24-1 and TRBJ2-1; 7 bases match TRBD2. The CDR3 runs to 12 residues. From germline, CDR1 is KGHDR and CDR2 SFDVKD. J was trimmed by 6 bases and V by 9 bases; bases with no gene match: 4. For the CDR3, the DNA is TGTGCCACCGGACTAGTGGGCAATGAGCAGTTCTTC. This sequence encodes CATGLVGNEQFF.

The rearrangement joins TRBV10-3 to TRBJ2-7, with D maybe TRBD2 (5 bases). V lost 3 bases and J 7 bases, leaving 16 bases between the germline ends. Germline CDR1 ENHRY, CDR2 SYGVKD. This CDR3 has 14 amino acids. CDR3 nucleotide sequence: TGTGCCATCAGTGATTGGGATTCACAGCGGGAGCAGTACTTC. Residues: CAISDWDSQREQYF.

The chain links TRBV24-1 to TRBJ2-3; TRBD1 aligns across 9 bases. This CDR3 is 15 amino acids long. V lost 5 bases and J lost 3; bases outside the gene matches: 5. Germline values: CDR1 KGHDR, CDR2 SFDVKD. In nucleotides, the CDR3 is TGTGCCACCAGTGGTAGGGACAGGGTAACAGATACGCAGTATTTT. This gives the protein CATSGRDRVTDTQYF.

This chain links TRBV18 with TRBJ2-7, with TRBD1 identical over 8 bases. The germline V gene encodes CDR1 KGHSH and CDR2 LQKENI. The CDR3 spans 15 residues. The V and J ends lost 4 bases and 4 bases, in that order; junction bases with no gene match: 9. The CDR3 nucleotides are TGTGCCAGCTCACGGGCCGGGACAGGTCAATACGAGCAGTACTTC. Encoded protein: CASSRAGTGQYEQYF. The whole variable domain, remainder taken from reference TRBV18 and TRBJ2-7, is NAGVMQNPRHLVRRRGQEARLRCSPMKGHSHVYWYRQLPEEGLKFMVYLQKENIIDESGMPKERFSAEFPKEGPSILRIQQVVRGDSAAYFCASSRAGTGQYEQYFGPGTRLTVT.

Here the CDR3 reads CASSRVVSSYNEQFF. CDR3 coding DNA: TGTGCCAGCAGTCGGGTTGTCAGCTCCTACAATGAGCAGTTCTTC. The rearrangement links TRBV14 to TRBJ2-1; D unclear. CDR1 and CDR2 (germline): SGHDN, FVKESK. V was shortened by 6 bases and J by 0 bases, with 12 bases between the two germline ends. This CDR3 spans 15 amino acids.